The present TCR beta chain was sequenced within a study of CD8 T cells in Susac syndrome. Blood CD8+ and CD4+ T cells underwent high-throughput TCR beta sequencing. Negative isolation was applied to CD8+ and CD4+ T cells, and FACS enrichment was applied to TEMRA cells. RNA amounts of roughly 0.45 to 1 ug underwent reverse transcription with random hexamers. Amplification of the TCR beta CDR3 was carried out by immunoSEQ multiplex PCR, which spanned a total of 54 Vbeta and 13 Jbeta segments. Each CDR3 protein gets one entry after TCRdb re-called the immunoSEQ multiplex PCR reads with MiXCR. The table has 150,000 to 200,000 distinct CDR3 sequences, approximately 96% seen once. This receptor was obtained from a human donor with multiple sclerosis. The sequenced material came from CD4+ T cells from PBMCs.

CDR3 nucleotides: TGTGCCAGCAGCTTATGGGGAGATACGCAGTATTTT. The encoded protein is CASSLWGDTQYF. This chain joins TRBV7-3 and TRBJ2-3; D ambiguous. V was clipped by 2 bases and J by 5 bases, with 5 bases between them. This CDR3 region has 12 residues. Germline V gene data show CDR1 as SGHTA and CDR2 as FQGTGA.